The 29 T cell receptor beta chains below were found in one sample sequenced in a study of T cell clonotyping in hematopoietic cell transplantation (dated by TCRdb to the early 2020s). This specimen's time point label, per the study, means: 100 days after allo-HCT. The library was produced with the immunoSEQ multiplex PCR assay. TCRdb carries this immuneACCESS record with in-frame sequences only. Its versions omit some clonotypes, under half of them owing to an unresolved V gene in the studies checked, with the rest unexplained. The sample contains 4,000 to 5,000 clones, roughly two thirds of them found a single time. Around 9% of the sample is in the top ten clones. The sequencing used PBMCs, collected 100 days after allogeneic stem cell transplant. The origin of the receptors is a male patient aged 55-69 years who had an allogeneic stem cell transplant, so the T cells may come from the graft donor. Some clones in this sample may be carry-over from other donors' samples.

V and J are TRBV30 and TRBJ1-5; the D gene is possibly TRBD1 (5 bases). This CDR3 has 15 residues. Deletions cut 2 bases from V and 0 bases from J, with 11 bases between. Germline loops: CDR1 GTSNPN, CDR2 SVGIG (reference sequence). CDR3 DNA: TGTGCCTGGAGTAGAGGGGTCGGTAGCAATCAGCCCCAGCATTTT. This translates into CAWSRGVGSNQPQHF. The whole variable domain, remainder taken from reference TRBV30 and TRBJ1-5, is SQTIHQWPATLVQPVGSPLSLECTVEGTSNPNLYWYRQAAGRGLQLLFYSVGIGQISSEVPQNLSASRPQDRQFILSSKKLLLSDSGFYLCAWSRGVGSNQPQHFGDGTRLSIL.

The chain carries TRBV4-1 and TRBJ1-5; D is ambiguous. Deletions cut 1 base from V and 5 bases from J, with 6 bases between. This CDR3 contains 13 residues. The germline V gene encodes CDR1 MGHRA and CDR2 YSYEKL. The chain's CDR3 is CASSQAPYQPQHF. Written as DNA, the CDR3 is TGCGCCAGCAGCCAAGCCCCTTATCAGCCCCAGCATTTT.

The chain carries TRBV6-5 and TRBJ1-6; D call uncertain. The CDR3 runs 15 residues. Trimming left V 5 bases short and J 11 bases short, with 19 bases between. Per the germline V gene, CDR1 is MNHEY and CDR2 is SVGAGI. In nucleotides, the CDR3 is TGTGCCAGCAGTCTAGGCACGGACGGGCAAACACCCCTCCACTTT. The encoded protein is CASSLGTDGQTPLHF.

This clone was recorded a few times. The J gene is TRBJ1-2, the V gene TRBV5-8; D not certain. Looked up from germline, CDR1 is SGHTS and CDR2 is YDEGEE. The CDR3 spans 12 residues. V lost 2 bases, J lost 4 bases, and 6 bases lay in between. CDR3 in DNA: TGTGCCAGCAGCTTTATGTTCTATGGCTACACCTTC. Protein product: CASSFMFYGYTF. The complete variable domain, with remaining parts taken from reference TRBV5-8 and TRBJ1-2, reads EAGVTQSPTHLIKTRGQQATLRCSPISGHTSVYWYQQALGLGLQFLLWYDEGEERNRGNFPPRFSGRQFPNYSSELNVNALELEDSALYLCASSFMFYGYTFGSGTRLTVV.

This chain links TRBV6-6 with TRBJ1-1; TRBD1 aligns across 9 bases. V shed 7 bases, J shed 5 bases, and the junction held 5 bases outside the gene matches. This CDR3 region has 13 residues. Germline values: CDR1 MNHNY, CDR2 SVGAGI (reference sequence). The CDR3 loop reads CASIKQGATEAFF. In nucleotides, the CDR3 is TGTGCCAGCATAAAACAGGGGGCAACTGAAGCTTTCTTT.

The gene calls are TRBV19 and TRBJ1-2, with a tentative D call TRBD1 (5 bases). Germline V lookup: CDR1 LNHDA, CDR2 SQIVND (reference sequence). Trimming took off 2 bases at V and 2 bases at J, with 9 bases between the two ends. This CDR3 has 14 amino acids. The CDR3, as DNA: TGTGCCAGTAGTATACGGGGCCGGAACTATGGCTACACCTTC. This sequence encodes CASSIRGRNYGYTF.

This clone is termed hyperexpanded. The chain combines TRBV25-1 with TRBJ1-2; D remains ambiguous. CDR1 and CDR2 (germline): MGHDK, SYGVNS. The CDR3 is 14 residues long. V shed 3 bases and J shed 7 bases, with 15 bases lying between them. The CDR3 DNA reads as TGTGCCAGCAGTGAGCTCGGGTCGGTATTTGGCTACACCTTC. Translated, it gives CASSELGSVFGYTF.

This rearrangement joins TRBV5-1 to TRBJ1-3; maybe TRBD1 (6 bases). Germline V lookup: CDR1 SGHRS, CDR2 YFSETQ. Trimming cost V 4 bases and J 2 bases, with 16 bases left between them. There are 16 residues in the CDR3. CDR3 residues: CASSLSGDGAGNTIYF. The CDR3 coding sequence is TGCGCCAGCAGCCTCTCAGGGGATGGGGCTGGAAACACCATATATTTT.

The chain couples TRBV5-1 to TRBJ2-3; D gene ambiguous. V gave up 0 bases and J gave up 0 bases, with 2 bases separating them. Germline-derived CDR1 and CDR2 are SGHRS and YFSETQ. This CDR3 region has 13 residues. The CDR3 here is CASSLDSTDTQYF. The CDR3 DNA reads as TGCGCCAGCAGCTTGGACAGCACAGATACGCAGTATTTT.

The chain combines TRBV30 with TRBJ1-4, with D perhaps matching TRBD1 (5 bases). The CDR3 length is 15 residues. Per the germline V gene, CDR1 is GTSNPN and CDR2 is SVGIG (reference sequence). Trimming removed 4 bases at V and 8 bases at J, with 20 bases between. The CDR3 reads CAWTPPGQGREKLFF. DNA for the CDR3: TGTGCCTGGACCCCCCCTGGGCAGGGACGAGAAAAACTGTTTTTT.

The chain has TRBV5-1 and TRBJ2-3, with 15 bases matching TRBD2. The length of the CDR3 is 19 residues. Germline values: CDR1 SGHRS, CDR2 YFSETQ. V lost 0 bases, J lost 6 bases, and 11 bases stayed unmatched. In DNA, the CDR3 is TGCGCCAGCAGCTTGGACCCTCCGGGACTAGCGGGAGGCGGGGATACGCAGTATTTT. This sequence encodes CASSLDPPGLAGGGDTQYF.

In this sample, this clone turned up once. This chain's CDR3 is CASSLFTGGGYGYTF. The DNA for the CDR3 is TGTGCCAGCAGCTTGTTTACAGGGGGCGGCTATGGCTACACCTTC. This sequence joins TRBV7-8 and TRBJ1-2; the match to TRBD1 covers 9 bases. V trimming: 3 bases; J trimming: 4 bases; junction bases outside the gene matches: 6. The CDR3 extends over 15 amino acids. The V gene's germline CDR1 is SGHVS and CDR2 FQNEAQ.

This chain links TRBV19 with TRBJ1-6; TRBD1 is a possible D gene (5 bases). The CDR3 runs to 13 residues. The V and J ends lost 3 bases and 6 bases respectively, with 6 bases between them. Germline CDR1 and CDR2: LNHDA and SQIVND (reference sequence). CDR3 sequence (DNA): TGTGCCAGTAGTATGGGGGTTAATTCACCCCTCCACTTT. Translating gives CASSMGVNSPLHF.

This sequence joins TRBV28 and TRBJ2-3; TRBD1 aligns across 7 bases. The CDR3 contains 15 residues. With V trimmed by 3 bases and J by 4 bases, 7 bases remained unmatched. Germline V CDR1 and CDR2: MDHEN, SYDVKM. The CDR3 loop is CASSFLGQGADTQYF. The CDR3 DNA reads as TGTGCCAGCAGTTTTCTCGGGCAGGGGGCAGATACGCAGTATTTT.

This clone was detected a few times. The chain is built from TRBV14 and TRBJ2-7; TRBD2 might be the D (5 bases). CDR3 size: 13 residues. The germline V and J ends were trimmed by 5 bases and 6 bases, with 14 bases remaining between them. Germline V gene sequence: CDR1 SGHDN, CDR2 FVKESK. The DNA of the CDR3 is TGTGCCAGCAGCGGTCGCGGACTGGCCGAGCAGTACTTC. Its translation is CASSGRGLAEQYF.

The CDR3 reads CASSPGTVNEQFF. In nucleotides, the CDR3 is TGTGCCAGCAGTCCCGGGACAGTAAATGAGCAGTTCTTC. V is TRBV27 and J is TRBJ2-1, with 7 bases identical to TRBD1. Germline-derived CDR1 and CDR2 are MNHEY and SMNVEV (reference sequence). J gave up 7 bases and V 5 bases, and 5 bases lay outside the gene matches. The CDR3 spans 13 residues.

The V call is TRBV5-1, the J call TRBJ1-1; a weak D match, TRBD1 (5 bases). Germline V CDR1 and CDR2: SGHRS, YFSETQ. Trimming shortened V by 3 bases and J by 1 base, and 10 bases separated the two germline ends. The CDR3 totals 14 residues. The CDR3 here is CASSWDRPNTEAFF. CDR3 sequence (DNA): TGCGCCAGCAGCTGGGACCGCCCGAACACTGAAGCTTTCTTT.

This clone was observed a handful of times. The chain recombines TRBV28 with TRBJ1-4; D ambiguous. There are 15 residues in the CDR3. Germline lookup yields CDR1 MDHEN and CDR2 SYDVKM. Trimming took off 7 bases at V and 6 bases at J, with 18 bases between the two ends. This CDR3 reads CASTSPNPLHEKLFF. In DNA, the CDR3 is TGTGCCAGCACCTCCCCGAACCCTTTGCATGAAAAACTGTTTTTT.

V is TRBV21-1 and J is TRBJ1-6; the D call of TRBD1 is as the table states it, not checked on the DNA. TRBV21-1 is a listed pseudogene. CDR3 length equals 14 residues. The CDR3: CASSTTGANSPLHF. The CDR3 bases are TGTGCCAGCAGCACGACAGGGGCTAATTCACCCCTCCACTTT.

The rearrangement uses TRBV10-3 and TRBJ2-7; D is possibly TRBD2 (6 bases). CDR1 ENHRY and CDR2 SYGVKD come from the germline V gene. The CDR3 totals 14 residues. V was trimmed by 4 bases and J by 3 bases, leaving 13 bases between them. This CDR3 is CAISGDFGNYEQYF. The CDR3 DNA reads TGTGCCATCAGTGGGGACTTCGGCAACTACGAGCAGTACTTC.

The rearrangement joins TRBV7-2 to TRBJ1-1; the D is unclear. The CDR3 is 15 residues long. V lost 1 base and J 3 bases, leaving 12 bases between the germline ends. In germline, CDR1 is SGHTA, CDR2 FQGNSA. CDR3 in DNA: TGTGCCAGCAGCTTAGGACCGGTTGGATACACTGAAGCTTTCTTT. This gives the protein CASSLGPVGYTEAFF.

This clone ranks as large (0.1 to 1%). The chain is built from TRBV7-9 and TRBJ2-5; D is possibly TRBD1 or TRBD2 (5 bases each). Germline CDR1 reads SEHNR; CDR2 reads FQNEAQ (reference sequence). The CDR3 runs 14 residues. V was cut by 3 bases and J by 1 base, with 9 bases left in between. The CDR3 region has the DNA TGTGCCAGCAGCTTTAGAGGGGTCCAAGAGACCCAGTACTTC. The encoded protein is CASSFRGVQETQYF.

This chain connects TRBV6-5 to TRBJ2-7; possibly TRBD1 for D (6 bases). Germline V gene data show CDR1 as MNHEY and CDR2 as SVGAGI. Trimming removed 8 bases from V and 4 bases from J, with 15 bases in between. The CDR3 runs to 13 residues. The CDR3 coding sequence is TGTGCCAGCCGGACAGTTGGCGGGTACGAGCAGTACTTC. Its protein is CASRTVGGYEQYF.

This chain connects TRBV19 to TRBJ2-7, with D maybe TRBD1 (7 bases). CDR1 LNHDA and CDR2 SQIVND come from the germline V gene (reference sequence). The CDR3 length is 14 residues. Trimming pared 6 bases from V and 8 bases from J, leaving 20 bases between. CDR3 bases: TGTGCCAGTAGCCCAGGAGGGGACAGACCGAAGCAGTACTTC. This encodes CASSPGGDRPKQYF.

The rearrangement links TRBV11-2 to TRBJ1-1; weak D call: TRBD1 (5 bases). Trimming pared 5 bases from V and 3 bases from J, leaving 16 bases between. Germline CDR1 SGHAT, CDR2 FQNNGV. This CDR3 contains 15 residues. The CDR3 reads CASSRDRASYTEAFF. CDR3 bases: TGTGCCAGCAGCCGAGACAGAGCCAGTTACACTGAAGCTTTCTTT.

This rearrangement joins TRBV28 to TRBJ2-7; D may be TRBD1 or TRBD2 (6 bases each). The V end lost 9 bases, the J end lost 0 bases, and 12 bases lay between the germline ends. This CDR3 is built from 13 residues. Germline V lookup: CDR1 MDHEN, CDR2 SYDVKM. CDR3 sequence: CASTRGPSYEQYF. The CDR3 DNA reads TGTGCCAGTACACGGGGGCCCTCCTACGAGCAGTACTTC.

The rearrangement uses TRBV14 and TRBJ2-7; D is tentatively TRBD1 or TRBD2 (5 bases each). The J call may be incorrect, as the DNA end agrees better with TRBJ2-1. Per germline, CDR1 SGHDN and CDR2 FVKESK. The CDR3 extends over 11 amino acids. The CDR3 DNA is TGTGCCAGCAGCCAAGGGGGGGAGCAGTTCTTC. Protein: CASSQGGEQFF.

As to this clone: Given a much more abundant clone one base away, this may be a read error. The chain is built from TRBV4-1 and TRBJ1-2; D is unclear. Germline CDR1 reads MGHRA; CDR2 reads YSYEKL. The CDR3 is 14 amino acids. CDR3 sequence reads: CASSQGHHDYGCTF. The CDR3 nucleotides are TGCGCCAGCAGCCAAGGACACCACGACTATGGCTGCACCTTC.

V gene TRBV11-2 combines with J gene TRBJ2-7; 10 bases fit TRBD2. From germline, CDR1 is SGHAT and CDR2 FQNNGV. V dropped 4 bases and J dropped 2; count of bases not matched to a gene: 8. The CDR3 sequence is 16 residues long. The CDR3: CASSSLRTSGTYEQYF. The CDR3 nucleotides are TGTGCCAGCAGCTCTCTAAGGACTAGCGGCACCTACGAGCAGTACTTC.